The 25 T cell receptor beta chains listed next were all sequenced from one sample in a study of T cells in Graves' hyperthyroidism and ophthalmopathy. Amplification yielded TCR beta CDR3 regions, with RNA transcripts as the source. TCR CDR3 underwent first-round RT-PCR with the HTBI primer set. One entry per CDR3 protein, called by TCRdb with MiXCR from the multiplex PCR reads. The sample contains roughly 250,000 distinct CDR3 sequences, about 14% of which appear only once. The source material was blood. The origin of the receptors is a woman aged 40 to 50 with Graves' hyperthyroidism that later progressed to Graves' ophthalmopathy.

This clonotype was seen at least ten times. The DNA of the CDR3 is TGTGCCAGCAGTGAGCCCAGTAGCTATTTCTATAATTCACCCCTCCACTTT. It yields the protein CASSEPSSYFYNSPLHF. The V call is TRBV2, the J call TRBJ1-6; D call uncertain. Trimming removed 3 bases from V and 3 bases from J, with 15 bases in between. From germline, CDR1 is SNHLY and CDR2 FYNNEI. The CDR3 spans 17 residues.

CDR3 bases: TGTGCCAGCAGCCCTTTGGGCGGGAGTCTCGATGAGCAGTTCTTC. As protein: CASSPLGGSLDEQFF. V and J are TRBV9 and TRBJ2-1; 7 positions agree with TRBD2. Germline V gene lookup returns CDR1 SGDLS and CDR2 YYNGEE. V trimming: 4 bases; J trimming: 8 bases; junction bases outside the gene matches: 12. The CDR3 is 15 amino acids.

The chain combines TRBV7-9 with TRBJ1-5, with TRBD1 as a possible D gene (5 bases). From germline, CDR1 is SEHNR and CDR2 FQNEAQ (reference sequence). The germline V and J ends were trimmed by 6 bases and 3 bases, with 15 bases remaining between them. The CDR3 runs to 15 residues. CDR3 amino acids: CASSQGSAVNQPQHF. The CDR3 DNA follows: TGTGCCAGCAGTCAGGGAAGCGCTGTCAATCAGCCCCAGCATTTT.

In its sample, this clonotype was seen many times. The CDR3 region is CASSPWTGGYEQFF. CDR3 bases: TGCGCCAGCAGCCCATGGACAGGGGGCTATGAGCAGTTCTTC. The rearrangement joins TRBV5-1 to TRBJ2-1, with 11 positions matching TRBD1. Germline-derived CDR1 and CDR2 are SGHRS and YFSETQ. V lost 4 bases, J lost 8 bases, and 5 bases stayed unmatched. The CDR3 has 14 amino acids.

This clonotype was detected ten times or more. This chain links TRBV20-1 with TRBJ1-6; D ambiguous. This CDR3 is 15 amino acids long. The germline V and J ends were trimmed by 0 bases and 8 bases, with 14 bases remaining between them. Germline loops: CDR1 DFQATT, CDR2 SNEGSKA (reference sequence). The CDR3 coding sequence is TGCAGTGCTAGAGACGTTGGACTGGGCGATTCACCCCTCCACTTT. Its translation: CSARDVGLGDSPLHF.

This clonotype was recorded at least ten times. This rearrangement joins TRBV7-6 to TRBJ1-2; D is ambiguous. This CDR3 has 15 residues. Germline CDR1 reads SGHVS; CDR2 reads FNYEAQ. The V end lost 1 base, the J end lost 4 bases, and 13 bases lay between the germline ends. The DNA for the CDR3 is TGTGCCAGCAGCTTAGACCCCCACCAGCTCTATGGCTACACCTTC. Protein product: CASSLDPHQLYGYTF.

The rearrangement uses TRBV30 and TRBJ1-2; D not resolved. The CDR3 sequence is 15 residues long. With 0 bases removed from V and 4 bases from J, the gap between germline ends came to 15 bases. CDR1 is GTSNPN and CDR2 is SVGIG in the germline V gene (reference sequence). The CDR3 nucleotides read TGTGCCTGGAGTGTAGATGTCCTTCGGGGCTATGGCTACACCTTC. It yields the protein CAWSVDVLRGYGYTF.

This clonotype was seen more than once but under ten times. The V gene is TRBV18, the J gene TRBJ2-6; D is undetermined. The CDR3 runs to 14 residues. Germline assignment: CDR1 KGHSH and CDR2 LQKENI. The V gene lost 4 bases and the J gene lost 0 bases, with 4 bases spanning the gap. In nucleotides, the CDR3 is TGTGCCAGCTCACAAGACTCTGGGGCCAACGTCCTGACTTTC. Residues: CASSQDSGANVLTF.

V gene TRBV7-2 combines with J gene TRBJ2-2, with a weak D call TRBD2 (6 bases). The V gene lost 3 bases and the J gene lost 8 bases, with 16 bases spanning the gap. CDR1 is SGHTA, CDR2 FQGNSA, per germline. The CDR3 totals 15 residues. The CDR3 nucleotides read TGTGCCAGCAGCTTCAGCAGACTAGTAAAAGGGGAGCTGTTTTTT. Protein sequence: CASSFSRLVKGELFF. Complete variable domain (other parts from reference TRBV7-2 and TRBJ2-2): GAGVSQSPSNKVTEKGKDVELRCDPISGHTALYWYRQSLGQGLEFLIYFQGNSAPDKSGLPSDRFSAERTGGSVSTLTIQRTQQEDSAVYLCASSFSRLVKGELFFGEGSRLTVL.

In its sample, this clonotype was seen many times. CDR3 protein: CASSQDMGSEAFF. CDR3 coding DNA: TGCGCCAGCAGCCAAGATATGGGTTCTGAAGCTTTCTTT. V and J are TRBV4-1 and TRBJ1-1, with D uncertain. This CDR3 has 13 residues. With 0 bases removed from V and 6 bases from J, the gap between germline ends came to 8 bases. CDR1 is MGHRA and CDR2 is YSYEKL in the germline V gene.

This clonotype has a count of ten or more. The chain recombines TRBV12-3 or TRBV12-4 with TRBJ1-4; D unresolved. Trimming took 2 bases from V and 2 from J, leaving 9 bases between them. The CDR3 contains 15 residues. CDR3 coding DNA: TGTGCCAGCAGTTTATCGGCGCGGACTAATGAAAAACTGTTTTTT. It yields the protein CASSLSARTNEKLFF.

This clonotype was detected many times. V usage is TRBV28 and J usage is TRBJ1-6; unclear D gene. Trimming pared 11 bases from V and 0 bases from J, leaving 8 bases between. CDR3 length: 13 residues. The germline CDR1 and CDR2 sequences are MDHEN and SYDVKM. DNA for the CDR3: TGTGCCGGGTCTTACTCCTATAATTCACCCCTCCACTTT. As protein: CAGSYSYNSPLHF.

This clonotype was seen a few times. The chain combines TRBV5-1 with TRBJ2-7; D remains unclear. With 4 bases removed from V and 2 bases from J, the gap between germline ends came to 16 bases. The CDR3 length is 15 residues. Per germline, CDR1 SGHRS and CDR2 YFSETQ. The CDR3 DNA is TGCGCCAGCAGCCCAAATTGGGCGAACACCTACGAGCAGTACTTC. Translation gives CASSPNWANTYEQYF. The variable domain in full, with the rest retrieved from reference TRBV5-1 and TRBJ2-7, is KAGVTQTPRYLIKTRGQQVTLSCSPISGHRSVSWYQQTPGQGLQFLFEYFSETQRNKGNFPGRFSGRQFSNSRSEMNVSTLELGDSALYLCASSPNWANTYEQYFGPGTRLTVT.

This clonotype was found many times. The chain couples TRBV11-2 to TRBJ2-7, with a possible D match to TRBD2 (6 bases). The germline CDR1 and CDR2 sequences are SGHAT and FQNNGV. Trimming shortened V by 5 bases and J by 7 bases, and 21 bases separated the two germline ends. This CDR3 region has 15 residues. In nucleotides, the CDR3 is TGTGCCAGCAGCCAGTTCAGAGGAGGGCCGCGGGAGCAGTACTTC. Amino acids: CASSQFRGGPREQYF. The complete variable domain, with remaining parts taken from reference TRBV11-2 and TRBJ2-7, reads EAGVAQSPRYKIIEKRQSVAFWCNPISGHATLYWYQQILGQGPKLLIQFQNNGVVDDSQLPKDRFSAERLKGVDSTLKIQPAKLEDSAVYLCASSQFRGGPREQYFGPGTRLTVT.

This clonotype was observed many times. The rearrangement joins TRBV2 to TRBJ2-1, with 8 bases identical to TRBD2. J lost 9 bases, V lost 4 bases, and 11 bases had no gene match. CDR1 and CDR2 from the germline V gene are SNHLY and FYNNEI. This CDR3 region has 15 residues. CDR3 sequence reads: CASSVREGGGSEQFF. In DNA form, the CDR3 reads TGTGCCAGCAGTGTTCGGGAGGGGGGAGGGAGTGAGCAGTTCTTC.

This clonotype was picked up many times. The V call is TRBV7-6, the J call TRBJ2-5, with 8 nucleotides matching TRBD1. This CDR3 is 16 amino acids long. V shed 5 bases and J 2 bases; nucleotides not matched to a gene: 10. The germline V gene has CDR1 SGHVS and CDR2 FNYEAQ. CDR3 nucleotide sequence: TGTGCCAGCAGCGAGGACAGGGTCACCACGCAAGAGACCCAGTACTTC. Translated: CASSEDRVTTQETQYF. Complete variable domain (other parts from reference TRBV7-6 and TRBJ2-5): GAGVSQSPRYKVTKRGQDVALRCDPISGHVSLYWYRQALGQGPEFLTYFNYEAQQDKSGLPNDRFSAERPEGSISTLTIQRTEQRDSAMYRCASSEDRVTTQETQYFGPGTRLLVL.

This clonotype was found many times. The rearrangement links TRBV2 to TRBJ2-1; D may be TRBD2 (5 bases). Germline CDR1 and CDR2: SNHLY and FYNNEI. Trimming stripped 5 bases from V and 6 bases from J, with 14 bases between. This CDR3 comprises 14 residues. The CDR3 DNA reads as TGTGCCAGCAGTACTGGAAAGGGAGTCAATGAGCAGTTCTTC. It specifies CASSTGKGVNEQFF.

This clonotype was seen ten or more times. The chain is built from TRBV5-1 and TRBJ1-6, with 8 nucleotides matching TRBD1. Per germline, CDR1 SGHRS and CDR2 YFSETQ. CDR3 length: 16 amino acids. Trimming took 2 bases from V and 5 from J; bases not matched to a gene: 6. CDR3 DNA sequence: TGCGCCAGCAGCTTATCTACAGGGGGGCATAATTCACCCCTCCACTTT. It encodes CASSLSTGGHNSPLHF.

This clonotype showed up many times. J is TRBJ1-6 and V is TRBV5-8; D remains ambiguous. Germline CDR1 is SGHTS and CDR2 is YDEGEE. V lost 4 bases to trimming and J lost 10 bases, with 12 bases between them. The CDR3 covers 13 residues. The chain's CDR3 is CASSPDRGSPLHF. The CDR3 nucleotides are TGTGCCAGCAGCCCTGACCGAGGATCACCCCTCCACTTT.

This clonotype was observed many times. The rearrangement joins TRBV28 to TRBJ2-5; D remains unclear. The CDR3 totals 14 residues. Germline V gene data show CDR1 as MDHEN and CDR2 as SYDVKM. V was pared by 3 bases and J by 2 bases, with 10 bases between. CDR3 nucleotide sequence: TGTGCCAGCAGTTTGCGAGGAACACAAGAGACCCAGTACTTC. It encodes CASSLRGTQETQYF. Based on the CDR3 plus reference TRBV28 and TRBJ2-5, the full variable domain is DVKVTQSSRYLVKRTGEKVFLECVQDMDHENMFWYRQDPGLGLRLIYFSYDVKMKEKGDIPEGYSVSREKKERFSLILESASTNQTSMYLCASSLRGTQETQYFGPGTRLLVL.

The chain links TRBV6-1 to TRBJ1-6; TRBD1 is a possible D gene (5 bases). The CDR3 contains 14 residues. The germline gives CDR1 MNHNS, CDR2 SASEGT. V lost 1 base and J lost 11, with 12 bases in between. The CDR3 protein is CASSEGGPGAPLHF. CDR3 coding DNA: TGTGCCAGCAGTGAAGGGGGCCCTGGGGCACCCCTCCACTTT.

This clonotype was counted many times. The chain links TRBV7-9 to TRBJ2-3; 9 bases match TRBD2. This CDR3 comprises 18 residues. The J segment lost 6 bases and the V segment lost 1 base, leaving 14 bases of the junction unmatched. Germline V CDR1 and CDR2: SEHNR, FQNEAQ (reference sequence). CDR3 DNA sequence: TGTGCCAGCAGCTTAGTGATATTGCGGGAGGGCCCTACGGATACGCAGTATTTT. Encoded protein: CASSLVILREGPTDTQYF.

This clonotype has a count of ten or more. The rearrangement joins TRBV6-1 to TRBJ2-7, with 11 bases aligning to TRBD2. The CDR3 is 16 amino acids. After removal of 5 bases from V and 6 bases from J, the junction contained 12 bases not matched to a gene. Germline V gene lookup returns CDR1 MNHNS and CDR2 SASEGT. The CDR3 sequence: CASSFQTSGKGSEQYF. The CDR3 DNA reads TGTGCCAGCAGTTTCCAGACTAGCGGGAAAGGGAGCGAGCAGTACTTC.

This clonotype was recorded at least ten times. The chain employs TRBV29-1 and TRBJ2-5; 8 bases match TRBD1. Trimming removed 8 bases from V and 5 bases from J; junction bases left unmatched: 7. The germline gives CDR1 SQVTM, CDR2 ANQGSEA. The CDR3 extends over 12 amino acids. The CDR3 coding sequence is TGCAGCTCGACAGGGGACCGGGAGACCCAGTACTTC. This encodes CSSTGDRETQYF.

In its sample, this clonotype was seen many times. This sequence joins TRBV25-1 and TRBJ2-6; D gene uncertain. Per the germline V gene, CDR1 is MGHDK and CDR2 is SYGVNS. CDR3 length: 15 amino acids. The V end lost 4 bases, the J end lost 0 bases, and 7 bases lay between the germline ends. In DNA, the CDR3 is TGTGCCAGCAGTGGAGGCGCCTCTGGGGCCAACGTCCTGACTTTC. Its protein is CASSGGASGANVLTF.